The TCR beta chain under discussion was sequenced for a study of T cell repertoires in cytomegalovirus infection. Overall study context: TCR beta signatures that were public indicated CMV infection and matching HLA type. Study-wide results and caveats: The ex vivo response showed dominance by HLA-C-restricted CMV-specific TCR beta clonotypes. Carriage of CMV together with the relevant HLA was identifiable through cumulative public TCR beta family frequency.

The CDR3 runs 15 residues. V was trimmed by 4 bases and J by 1 base, leaving 11 bases between them. Germline V CDR1 and CDR2: SGHVS, FQNEAQ. One entry per CDR3 protein, called by TCRdb with MiXCR from the reads. The table includes about 740,000 distinct CDR3 sequences, less than 40% detected once. This clonotype showed up many times. Its antigen is as yet unknown. The chain couples TRBV7-8 to TRBJ2-1; D possibly corresponds to TRBD1 (6 bases). Sequencing input: PBMCs. The TCR was taken from a human donor in good health (CMV status not recorded). Some clones in this sample may be carry-over from other donors' samples. In nucleotides, the CDR3 is TGTGCCAGCAGCTCAGACAGGAATTCCTACAATGAGCAGTTCTTC. This translates into CASSSDRNSYNEQFF.